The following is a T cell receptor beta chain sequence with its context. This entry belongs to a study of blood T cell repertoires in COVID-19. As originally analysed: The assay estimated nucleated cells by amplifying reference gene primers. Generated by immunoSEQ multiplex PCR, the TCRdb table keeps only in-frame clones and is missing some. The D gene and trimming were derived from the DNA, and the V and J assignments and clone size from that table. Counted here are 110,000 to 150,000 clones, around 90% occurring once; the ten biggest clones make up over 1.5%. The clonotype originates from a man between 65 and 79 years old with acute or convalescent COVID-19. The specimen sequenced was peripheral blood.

In nucleotides, the CDR3 is TGTGCCAGCAGTCTGAACTGGGGGCCCACAGATACGCAGTATTTT. This translates into CASSLNWGPTDTQYF. This rearrangement joins TRBV6-5 to TRBJ2-3, with D tentatively TRBD1 (6 bases). Trimming left V 5 bases short and J 2 bases short, with 14 bases between. In germline, CDR1 is MNHEY, CDR2 SVGAGI. CDR3 length: 15 amino acids.